The sequence of this T cell receptor (beta chain) was determined in a study of cytomegalovirus exposure and HLA in healthy donors. Study summary: An analysis done earlier identified 95 million to 140 million unique TCR beta sequences from roughly 190 million T cells. Findings and caveats of the study: In a later analysis, HLA-associated TCR beta chains were more clonally expanded than equally common others. Because they were indistinguishable, some V segments, including TRBV6-2 and TRBV6-3, were excluded. Serostatus for CMV was the only available immune exposure information.

PCR amplification relied on 60 Vbeta primers (plus 13 Jbeta primers). The data were produced by immunoSEQ multiplex PCR, yet TCRdb's version contains in-frame clones alone and is incomplete. Seen here are approximately 220,000 clones, about 80% observed once, and the top ten hold 6%. On this clone itself: Antigen unknown.

The CDR3 totals 16 residues. The TCR sequence derives from a man aged 35 to 55 in good health and CMV-seropositive. The chain carries TRBV21-1 and TRBJ2-5; the DNA was not used to check the table's D call, TRBD1. TRBV21-1 is a pseudogene segment. Specimen: PBMCs. This CDR3 reads CASSKAPGQGIETQYF. CDR3 coding DNA: TGTGCCAGCAGCAAAGCGCCGGGGCAGGGGATTGAGACCCAGTACTTC.